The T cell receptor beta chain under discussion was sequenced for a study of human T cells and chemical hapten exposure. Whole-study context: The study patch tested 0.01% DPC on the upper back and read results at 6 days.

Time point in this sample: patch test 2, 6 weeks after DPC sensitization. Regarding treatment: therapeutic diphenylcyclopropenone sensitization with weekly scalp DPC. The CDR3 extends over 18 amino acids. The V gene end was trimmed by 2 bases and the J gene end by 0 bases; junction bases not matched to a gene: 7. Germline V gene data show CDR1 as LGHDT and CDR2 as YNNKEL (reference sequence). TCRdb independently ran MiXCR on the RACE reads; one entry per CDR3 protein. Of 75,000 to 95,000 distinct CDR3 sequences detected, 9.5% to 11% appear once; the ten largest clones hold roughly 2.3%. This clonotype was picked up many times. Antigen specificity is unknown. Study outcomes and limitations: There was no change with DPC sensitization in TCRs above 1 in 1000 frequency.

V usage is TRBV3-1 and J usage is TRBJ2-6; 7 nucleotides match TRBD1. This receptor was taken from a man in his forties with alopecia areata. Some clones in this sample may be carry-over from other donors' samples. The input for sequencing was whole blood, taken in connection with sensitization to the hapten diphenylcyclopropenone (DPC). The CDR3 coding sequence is TGTGCCAGCAGCCAACACCCGGGACAGTCCTCTGGGGCCAACGTCCTGACTTTC. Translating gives CASSQHPGQSSGANVLTF.